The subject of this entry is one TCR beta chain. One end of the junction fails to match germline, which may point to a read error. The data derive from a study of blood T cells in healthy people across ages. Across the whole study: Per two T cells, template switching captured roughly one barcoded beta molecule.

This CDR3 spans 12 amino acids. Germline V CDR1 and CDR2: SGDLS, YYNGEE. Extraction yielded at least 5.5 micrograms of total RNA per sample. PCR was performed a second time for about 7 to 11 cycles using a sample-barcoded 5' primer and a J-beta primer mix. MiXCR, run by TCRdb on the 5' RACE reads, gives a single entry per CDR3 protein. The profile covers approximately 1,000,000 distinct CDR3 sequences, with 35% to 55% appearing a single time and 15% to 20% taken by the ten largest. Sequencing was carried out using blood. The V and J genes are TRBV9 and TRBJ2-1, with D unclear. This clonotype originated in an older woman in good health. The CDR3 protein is CANSVVLDVQFF. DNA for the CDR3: TGTGCCAACAGCGTAGTTCTGGATGTGCAGTTCTTC.